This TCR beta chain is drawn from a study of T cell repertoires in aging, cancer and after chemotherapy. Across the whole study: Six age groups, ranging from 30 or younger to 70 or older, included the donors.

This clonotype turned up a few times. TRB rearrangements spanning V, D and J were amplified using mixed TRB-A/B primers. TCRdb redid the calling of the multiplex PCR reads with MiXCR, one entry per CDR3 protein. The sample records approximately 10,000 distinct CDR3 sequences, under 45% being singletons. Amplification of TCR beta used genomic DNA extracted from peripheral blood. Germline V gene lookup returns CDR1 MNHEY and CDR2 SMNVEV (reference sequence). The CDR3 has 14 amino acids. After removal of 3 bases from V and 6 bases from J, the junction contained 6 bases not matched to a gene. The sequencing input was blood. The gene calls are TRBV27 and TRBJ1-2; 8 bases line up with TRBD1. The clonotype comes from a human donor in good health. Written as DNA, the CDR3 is TGTGCCAGCAGTTTCCAGGGGGCTATGAATGGCTACACCTTC. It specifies CASSFQGAMNGYTF.